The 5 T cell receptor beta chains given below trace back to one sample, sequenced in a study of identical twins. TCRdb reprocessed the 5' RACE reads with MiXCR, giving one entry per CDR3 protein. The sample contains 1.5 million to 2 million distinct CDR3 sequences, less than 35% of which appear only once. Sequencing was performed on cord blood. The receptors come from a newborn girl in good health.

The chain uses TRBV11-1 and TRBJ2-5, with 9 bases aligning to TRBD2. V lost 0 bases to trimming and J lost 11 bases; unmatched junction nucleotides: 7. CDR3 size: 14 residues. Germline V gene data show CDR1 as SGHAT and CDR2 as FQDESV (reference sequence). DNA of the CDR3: TGTGCCAGCAGCTTAGCAGGGACTAGCTACGGGCAGTACTTC. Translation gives CASSLAGTSYGQYF.

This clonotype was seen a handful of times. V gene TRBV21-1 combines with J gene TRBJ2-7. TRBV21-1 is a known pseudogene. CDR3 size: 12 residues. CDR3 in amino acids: CASDPSSYEQYF. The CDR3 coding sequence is TGTGCCAGCGACCCGAGCTCCTACGAGCAGTACTTC.

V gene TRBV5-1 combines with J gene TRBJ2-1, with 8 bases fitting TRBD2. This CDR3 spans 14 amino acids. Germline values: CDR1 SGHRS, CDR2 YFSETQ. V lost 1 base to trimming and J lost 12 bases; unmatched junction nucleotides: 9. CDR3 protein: CASSLLVGLVGQFF. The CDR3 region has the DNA TGCGCCAGCAGCTTGTTGGTGGGACTAGTGGGGCAGTTCTTC.

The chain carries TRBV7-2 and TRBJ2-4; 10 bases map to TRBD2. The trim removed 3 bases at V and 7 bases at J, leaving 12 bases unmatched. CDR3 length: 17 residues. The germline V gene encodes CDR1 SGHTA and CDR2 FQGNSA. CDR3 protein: CASSFSGTSAPPNIQYF. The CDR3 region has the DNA TGTGCCAGCAGCTTCTCCGGGACTAGCGCCCCACCGAACATTCAGTACTTC.

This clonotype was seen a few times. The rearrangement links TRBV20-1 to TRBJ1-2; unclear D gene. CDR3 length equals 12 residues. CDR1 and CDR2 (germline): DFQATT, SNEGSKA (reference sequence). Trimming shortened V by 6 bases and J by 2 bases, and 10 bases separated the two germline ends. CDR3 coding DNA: TGCAGTGCCTTAAGGGAGAACTATGGCTACACCTTC. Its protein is CSALRENYGYTF.